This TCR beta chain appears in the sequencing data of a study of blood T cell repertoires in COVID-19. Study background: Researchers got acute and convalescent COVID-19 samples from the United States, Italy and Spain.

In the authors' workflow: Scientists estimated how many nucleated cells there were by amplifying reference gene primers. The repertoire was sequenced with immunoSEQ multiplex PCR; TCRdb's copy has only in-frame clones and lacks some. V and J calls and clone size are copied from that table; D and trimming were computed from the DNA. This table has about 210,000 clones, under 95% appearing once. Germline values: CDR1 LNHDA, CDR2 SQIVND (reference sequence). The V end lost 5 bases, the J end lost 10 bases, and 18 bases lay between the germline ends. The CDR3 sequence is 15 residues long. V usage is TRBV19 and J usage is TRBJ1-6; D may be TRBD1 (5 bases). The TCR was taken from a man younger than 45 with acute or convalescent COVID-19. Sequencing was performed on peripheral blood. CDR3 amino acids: CASSYDLGPQSPLHF. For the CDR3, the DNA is TGTGCCAGTAGTTATGACTTGGGGCCGCAGTCACCCCTCCACTTT.